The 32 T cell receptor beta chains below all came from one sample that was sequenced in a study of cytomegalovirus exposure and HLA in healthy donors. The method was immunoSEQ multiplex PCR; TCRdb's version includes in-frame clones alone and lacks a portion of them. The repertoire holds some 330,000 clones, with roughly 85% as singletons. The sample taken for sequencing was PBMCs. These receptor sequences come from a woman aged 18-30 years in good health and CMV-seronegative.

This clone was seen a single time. CDR3 loop: CATRATDRPYTGELFF. Written as DNA, the CDR3 is TGTGCCACCAGGGCGACGGACAGGCCGTACACCGGGGAGCTGTTTTTT. V and J are TRBV15 and TRBJ2-2, with 7 bases identical to TRBD1. In germline, CDR1 is LNHNV, CDR2 YYDKDF (reference sequence). CDR3 size: 16 residues. The trim removed 6 bases at V and 3 bases at J, leaving 10 bases unmatched.

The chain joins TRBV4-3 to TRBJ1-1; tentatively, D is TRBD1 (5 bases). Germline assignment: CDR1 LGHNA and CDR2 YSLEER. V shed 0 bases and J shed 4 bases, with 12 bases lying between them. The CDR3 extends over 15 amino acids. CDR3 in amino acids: CASSQDRGGVTEAFF. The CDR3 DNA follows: TGCGCCAGCAGCCAAGATCGAGGAGGGGTCACTGAAGCTTTCTTT.

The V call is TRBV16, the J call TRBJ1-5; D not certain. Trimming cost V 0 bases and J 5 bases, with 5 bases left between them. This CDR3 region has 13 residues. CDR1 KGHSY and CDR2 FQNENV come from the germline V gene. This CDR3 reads CASSQSGDQPQHF. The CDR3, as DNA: TGTGCCAGCAGCCAATCGGGCGATCAGCCCCAGCATTTT.

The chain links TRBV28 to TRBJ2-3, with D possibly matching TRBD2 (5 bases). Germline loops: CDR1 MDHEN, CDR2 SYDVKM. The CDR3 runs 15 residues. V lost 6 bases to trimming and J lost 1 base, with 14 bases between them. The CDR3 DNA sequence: TGTGCCAGCAGCCCCCTAAAGGAGGGCACAGATACGCAGTATTTT. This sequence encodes CASSPLKEGTDTQYF.

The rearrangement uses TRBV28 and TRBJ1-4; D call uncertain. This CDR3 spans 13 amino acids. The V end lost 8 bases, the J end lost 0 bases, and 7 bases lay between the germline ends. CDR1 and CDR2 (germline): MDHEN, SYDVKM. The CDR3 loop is CASQQTTNEKLFF. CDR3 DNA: TGTGCCAGCCAACAAACAACTAATGAAAAACTGTTTTTT.

CDR3 sequence reads: CASVGPVTNTEAFF. The DNA for the CDR3 is TGTGCTAGTGTTGGTCCGGTAACGAACACTGAAGCTTTCTTT. The chain couples TRBV12-5 to TRBJ1-1; D unresolved. V lost 7 bases and J 1 base, leaving 13 bases between the germline ends. From germline, CDR1 is LGHNT and CDR2 FRNRAP. The length of the CDR3 is 14 residues.

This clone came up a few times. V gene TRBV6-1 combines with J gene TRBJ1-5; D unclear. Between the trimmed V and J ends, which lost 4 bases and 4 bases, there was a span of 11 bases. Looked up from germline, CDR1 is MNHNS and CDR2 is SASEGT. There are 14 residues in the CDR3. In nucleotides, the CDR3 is TGTGCCAGCAGTGGGCACTCAGGAAATCAGCCCCAGCATTTT. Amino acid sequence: CASSGHSGNQPQHF.

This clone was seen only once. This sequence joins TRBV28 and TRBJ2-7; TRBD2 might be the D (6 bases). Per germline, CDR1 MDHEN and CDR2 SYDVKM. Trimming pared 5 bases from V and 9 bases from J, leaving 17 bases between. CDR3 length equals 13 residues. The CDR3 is CASSPSGGDTQYF. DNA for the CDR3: TGTGCCAGCAGTCCTTCCGGGGGTGACACGCAGTACTTC. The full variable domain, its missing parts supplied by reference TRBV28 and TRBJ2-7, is DVKVTQSSRYLVKRTGEKVFLECVQDMDHENMFWYRQDPGLGLRLIYFSYDVKMKEKGDIPEGYSVSREKKERFSLILESASTNQTSMYLCASSPSGGDTQYFGPGTRLTVT.

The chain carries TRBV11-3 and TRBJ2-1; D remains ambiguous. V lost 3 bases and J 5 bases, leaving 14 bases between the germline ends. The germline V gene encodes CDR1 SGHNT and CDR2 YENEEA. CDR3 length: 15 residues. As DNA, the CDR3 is TGTGCCAGCAGCTTCTCGCCGGTCCTGAACAATGAGCAGTTCTTC. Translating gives CASSFSPVLNNEQFF. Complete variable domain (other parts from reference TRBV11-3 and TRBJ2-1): EAGVVQSPRYKIIEKKQPVAFWCNPISGHNTLYWYLQNLGQGPELLIRYENEEAVDDSQLPKDRFSAERLKGVDSTLKIQPAELGDSAVYLCASSFSPVLNNEQFFGPGTRLTVL.

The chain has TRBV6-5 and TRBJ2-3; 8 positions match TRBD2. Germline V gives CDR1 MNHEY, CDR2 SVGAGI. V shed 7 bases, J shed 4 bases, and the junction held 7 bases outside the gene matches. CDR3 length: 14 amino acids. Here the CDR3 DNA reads TGTGCCAGCAAAAGCGGGAGAGAGCCAGATACGCAGTATTTT. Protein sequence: CASKSGREPDTQYF.

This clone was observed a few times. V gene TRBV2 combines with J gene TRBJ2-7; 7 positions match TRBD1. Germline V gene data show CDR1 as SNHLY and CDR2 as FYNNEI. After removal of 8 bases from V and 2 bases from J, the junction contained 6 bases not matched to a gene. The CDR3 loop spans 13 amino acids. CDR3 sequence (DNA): TGTGCCAGCCAGACAGGGAGCACCTACGAGCAGTACTTC. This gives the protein CASQTGSTYEQYF.

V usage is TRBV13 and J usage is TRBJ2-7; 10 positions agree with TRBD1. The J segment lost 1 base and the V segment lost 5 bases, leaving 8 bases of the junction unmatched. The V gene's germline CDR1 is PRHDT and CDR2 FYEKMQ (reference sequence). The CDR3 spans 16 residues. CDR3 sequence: CASSPRTGGISYEQYF. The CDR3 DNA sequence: TGTGCCAGCAGCCCGCGGACAGGGGGAATATCCTACGAGCAGTACTTC.

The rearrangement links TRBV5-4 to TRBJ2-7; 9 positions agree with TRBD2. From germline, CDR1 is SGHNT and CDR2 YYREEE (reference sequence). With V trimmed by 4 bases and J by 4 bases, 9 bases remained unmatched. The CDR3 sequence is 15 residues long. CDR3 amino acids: CASSSGGREEYEQYF. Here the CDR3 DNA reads TGTGCCAGCAGCAGCGGGGGGCGGGAGGAATACGAGCAGTACTTC.

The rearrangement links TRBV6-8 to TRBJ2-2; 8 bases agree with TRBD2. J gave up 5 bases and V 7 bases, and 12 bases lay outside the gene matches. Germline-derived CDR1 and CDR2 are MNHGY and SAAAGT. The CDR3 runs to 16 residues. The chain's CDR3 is CASTPESGSFTGELFF. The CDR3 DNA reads TGTGCCAGCACCCCCGAAAGCGGGAGCTTTACCGGGGAGCTGTTTTTT.

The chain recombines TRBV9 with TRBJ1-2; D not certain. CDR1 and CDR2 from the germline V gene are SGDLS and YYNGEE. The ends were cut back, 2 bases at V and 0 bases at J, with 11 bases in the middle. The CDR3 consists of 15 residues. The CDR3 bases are TGTGCCAGCAGCGTCCCCCTGGCGGCTAACTATGGCTACACCTTC. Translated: CASSVPLAANYGYTF.

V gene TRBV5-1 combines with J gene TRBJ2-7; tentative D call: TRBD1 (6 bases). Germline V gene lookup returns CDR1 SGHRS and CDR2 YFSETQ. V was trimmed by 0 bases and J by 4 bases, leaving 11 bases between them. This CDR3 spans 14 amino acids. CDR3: CASSLEQGVYEQYF. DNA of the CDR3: TGCGCCAGCAGCTTGGAACAGGGTGTGTACGAGCAGTACTTC.

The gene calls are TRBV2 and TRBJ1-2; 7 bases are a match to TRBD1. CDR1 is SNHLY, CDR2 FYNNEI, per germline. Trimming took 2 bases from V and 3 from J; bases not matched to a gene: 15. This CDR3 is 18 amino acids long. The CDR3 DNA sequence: TGTGCCAGCAGTGAACACGAGTACACAGGGGACGCAGACTATGGCTACACCTTC. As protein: CASSEHEYTGDADYGYTF.

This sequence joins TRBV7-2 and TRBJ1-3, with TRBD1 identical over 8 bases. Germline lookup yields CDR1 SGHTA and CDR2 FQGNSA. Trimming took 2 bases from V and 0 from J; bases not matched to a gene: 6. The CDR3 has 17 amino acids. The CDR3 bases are TGTGCCAGCAGCTTACTGACAGGGGTTAACTCTGGAAACACCATATATTTT. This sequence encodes CASSLLTGVNSGNTIYF.

The CDR3 DNA follows: TGTGCCAGCAGCGTAGGAACTAGCGGGAGCAATGAGCAGTTCTTC. Encoded protein: CASSVGTSGSNEQFF. This chain uses TRBV9 with TRBJ2-1, with TRBD2 matching 11 bases. From germline, CDR1 is SGDLS and CDR2 YYNGEE. V lost 0 bases, J lost 6 bases, and 2 bases stayed unmatched. CDR3 length: 15 amino acids.

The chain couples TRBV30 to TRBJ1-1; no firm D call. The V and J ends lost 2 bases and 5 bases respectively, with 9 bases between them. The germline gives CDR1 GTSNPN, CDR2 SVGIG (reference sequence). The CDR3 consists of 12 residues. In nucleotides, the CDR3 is TGTGCCTGGAGTCGAAGTAGTACTGAAGCTTTCTTT. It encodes CAWSRSSTEAFF.

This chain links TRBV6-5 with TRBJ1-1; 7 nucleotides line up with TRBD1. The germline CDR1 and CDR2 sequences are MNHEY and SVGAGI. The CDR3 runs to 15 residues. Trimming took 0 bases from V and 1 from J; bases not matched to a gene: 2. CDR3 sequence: CASSYSWDRNTEAFF. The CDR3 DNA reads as TGTGCCAGCAGTTACTCCTGGGACAGGAACACTGAAGCTTTCTTT.

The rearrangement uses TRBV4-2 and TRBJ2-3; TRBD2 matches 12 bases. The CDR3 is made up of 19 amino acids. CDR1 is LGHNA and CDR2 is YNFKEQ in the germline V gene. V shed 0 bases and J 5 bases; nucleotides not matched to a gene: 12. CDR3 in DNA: TGTGCCAGCAGCCAAGATATGTCCGGGCTAGCGGGAGGGAGAGATACGCAGTATTTT. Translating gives CASSQDMSGLAGGRDTQYF.

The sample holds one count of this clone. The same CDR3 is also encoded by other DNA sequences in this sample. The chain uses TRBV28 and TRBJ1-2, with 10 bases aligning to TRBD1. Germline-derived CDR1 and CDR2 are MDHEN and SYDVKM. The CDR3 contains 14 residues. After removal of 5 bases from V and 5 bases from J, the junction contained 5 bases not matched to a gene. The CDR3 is CASSRQGAGYGYTF. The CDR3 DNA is TGTGCCAGCAGTCGACAGGGGGCAGGTTATGGCTACACCTTC.

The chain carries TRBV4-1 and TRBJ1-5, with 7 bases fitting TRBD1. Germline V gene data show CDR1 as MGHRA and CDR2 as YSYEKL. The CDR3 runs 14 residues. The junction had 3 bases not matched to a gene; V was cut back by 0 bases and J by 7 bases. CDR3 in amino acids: CASSQERTGQPQHF. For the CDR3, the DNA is TGCGCCAGCAGCCAAGAAAGGACAGGCCAGCCCCAGCATTTT.

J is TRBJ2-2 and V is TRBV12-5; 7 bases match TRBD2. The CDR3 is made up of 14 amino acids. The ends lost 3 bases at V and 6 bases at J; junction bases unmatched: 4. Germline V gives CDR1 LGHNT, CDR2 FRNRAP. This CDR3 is CASGLGLVSGELFF. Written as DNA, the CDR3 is TGTGCTAGTGGTTTAGGACTAGTTTCCGGGGAGCTGTTTTTT. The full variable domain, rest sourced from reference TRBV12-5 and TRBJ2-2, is DARVTQTPRHKVTEMGQEVTMRCQPILGHNTVFWYRQTMMQGLELLAYFRNRAPLDDSGMPKDRFSAEMPDATLATLKIQPSEPRDSAVYFCASGLGLVSGELFFGEGSRLTVL.

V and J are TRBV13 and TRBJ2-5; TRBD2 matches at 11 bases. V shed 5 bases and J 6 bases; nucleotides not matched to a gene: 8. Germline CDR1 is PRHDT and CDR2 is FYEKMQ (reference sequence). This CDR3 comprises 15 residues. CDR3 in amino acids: CASSERLAGLQTQYF. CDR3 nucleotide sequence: TGTGCCAGCAGCGAGAGACTAGCGGGACTTCAGACCCAGTACTTC.

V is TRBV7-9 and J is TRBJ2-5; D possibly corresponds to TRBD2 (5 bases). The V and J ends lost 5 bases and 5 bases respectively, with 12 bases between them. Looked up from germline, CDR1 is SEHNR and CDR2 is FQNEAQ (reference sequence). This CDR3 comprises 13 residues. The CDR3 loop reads CASSPPREETQYF. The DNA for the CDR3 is TGTGCCAGCAGCCCCCCAAGGGAGGAGACCCAGTACTTC.

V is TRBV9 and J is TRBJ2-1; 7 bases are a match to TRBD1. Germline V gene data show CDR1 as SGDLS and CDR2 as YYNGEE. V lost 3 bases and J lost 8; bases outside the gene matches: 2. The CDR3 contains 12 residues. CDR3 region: CASSAGGDEQFF. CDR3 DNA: TGTGCCAGCAGCGCAGGGGGTGATGAGCAGTTCTTC.

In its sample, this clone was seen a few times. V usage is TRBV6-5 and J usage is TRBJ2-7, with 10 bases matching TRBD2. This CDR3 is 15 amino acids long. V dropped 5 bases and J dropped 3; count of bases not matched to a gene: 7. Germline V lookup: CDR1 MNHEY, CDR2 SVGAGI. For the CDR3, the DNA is TGTGCCAGCAGTCCGGGACTAGCGAGGTTCTACGAGCAGTACTTC. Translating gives CASSPGLARFYEQYF.

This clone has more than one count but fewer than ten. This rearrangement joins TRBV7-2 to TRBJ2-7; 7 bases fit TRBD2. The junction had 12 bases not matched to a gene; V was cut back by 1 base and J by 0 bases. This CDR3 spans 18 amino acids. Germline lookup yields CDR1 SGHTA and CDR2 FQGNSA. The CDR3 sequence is CASSLVAAGGTVSYEQYF. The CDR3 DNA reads TGTGCCAGCAGCTTAGTTGCGGCCGGGGGGACTGTCTCCTACGAGCAGTACTTC.

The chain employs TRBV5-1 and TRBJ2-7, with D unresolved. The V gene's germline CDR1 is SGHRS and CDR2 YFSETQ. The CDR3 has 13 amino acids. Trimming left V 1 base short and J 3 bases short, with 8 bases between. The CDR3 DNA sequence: TGCGCCAGCAGCTTGAACAGCAACTACGAGCAGTACTTC. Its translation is CASSLNSNYEQYF.

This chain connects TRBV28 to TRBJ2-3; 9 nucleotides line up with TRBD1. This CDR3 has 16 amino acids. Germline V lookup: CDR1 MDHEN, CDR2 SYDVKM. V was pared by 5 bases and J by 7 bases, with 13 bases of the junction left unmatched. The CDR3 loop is CASSTQGQGGGNTQYF. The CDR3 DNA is TGTGCCAGCAGTACTCAGGGACAGGGTGGGGGAAATACGCAGTATTTT.